The 16 T cell receptor beta chains presented below share a single source sample, sequenced in a study of PD-1 blockade in classical Hodgkin lymphoma. The protocol was immunoSEQ multiplex PCR, while the TCRdb copy is restricted to in-frame clones and leaves out a portion. The sample contains around 65,000 clones, 80% to 90% of which appear only once. No patient escaped relapse after autologous stem cell transplantation, and brentuximab vedotin exposure varied. The sequenced sample was peripheral blood mononuclear cells (PBMCs), obtained at baseline. Receptors were obtained from a human donor with classical Hodgkin lymphoma.

This chain joins TRBV7-8 and TRBJ1-2, with no clear D. CDR3 length: 14 residues. Germline CDR1 reads SGHVS; CDR2 reads FQNEAQ. Trimming shortened V by 2 bases and J by 6 bases, and 13 bases separated the two germline ends. CDR3 sequence: CASSLTEISDGYTF. The DNA of the CDR3 is TGTGCCAGCAGCTTAACAGAGATATCGGATGGCTACACCTTC.

This clone was counted once. This rearrangement joins TRBV13 to TRBJ1-3; D possibly corresponds to TRBD1 (5 bases). V lost 5 bases and J 0 bases, leaving 11 bases between the germline ends. The CDR3 has 15 residues. Germline-derived CDR1 and CDR2 are PRHDT and FYEKMQ (reference sequence). CDR3 residues: CASSVRGNSGNTIYF. The CDR3 coding sequence is TGTGCCAGCAGCGTAAGGGGCAACTCTGGAAACACCATATATTTT.

As DNA, the CDR3 is TGTGCCAGCAGAGGGACAGGCTACGACGGGGAGCTGTTTTTT. Residues: CASRGTGYDGELFF. The rearrangement joins TRBV25-1 to TRBJ2-2, with TRBD1 matching 8 bases. V shed 6 bases, J shed 7 bases, and the junction held 7 bases outside the gene matches. The length of the CDR3 is 14 residues. CDR1 and CDR2 from the germline V gene are MGHDK and SYGVNS.

The chain joins TRBV10-1 to TRBJ2-3, with 7 bases that match TRBD2. The CDR3 has 14 residues. Germline V CDR1 and CDR2: WNHNN, SYGVQD (reference sequence). V trimming: 3 bases; J trimming: 3 bases; junction bases outside the gene matches: 3. Here the CDR3 reads CASSDGGRTDTQYF. CDR3 sequence (DNA): TGCGCCAGCAGTGACGGGGGGAGGACAGATACGCAGTATTTT.

The chain is built from TRBV14 and TRBJ2-2; D is possibly TRBD2 (5 bases). V dropped 5 bases and J dropped 1 base, with 17 bases sitting between them. This CDR3 region has 17 residues. Germline loops: CDR1 SGHDN, CDR2 FVKESK. The CDR3 coding sequence is TGTGCCAGCAGCTCTGAGGGTTGGCAGCTGAACACCGGGGAGCTGTTTTTT. Translated: CASSSEGWQLNTGELFF.

The chain is built from TRBV7-9 and TRBJ1-4; D gene ambiguous. The germline V and J ends were trimmed by 4 bases and 7 bases, with 16 bases remaining between them. The CDR3 length is 15 residues. From germline, CDR1 is SEHNR and CDR2 FQNEAQ (reference sequence). CDR3: CASSSDLVKGEKLFF. The CDR3 bases are TGTGCCAGCAGCTCCGACCTCGTCAAGGGTGAAAAACTGTTTTTT.

The rearrangement joins TRBV7-9 to TRBJ2-1, with D unclear. Germline loops: CDR1 SEHNR, CDR2 FQNEAQ (reference sequence). V dropped 3 bases and J dropped 1 base, with 7 bases sitting between them. The CDR3 extends over 14 amino acids. This CDR3 reads CASSFSGSYNEQFF. The CDR3 nucleotides read TGTGCCAGCAGCTTCTCGGGTTCCTACAATGAGCAGTTCTTC.

This clone was seen a few times. The gene calls are TRBV7-9 and TRBJ1-5; D unclear. Trimming left V 5 bases short and J 4 bases short, with 9 bases between. CDR1 and CDR2 (germline): SEHNR, FQNEAQ (reference sequence). The CDR3 runs 13 residues. The CDR3 sequence is CASSATGNQPQHF. As DNA, the CDR3 is TGTGCCAGCAGCGCAACGGGGAATCAGCCCCAGCATTTT.

The J gene is TRBJ2-7, the V gene TRBV5-1; possibly TRBD2 for D (6 bases). CDR3 length equals 14 residues. The V and J ends lost 1 base and 4 bases respectively, with 12 bases between them. Germline lookup yields CDR1 SGHRS and CDR2 YFSETQ. The CDR3 DNA reads TGCGCCAGCAGCTTGCCGGGAGTGTGGTACGAGCAGTACTTC. This codes for CASSLPGVWYEQYF.

The chain carries TRBV13 and TRBJ1-3; D perhaps matches TRBD1 (5 bases). The ends were cut back, 7 bases at V and 6 bases at J, with 16 bases in the middle. The CDR3 spans 14 residues. Germline CDR1 PRHDT, CDR2 FYEKMQ (reference sequence). CDR3 loop: CASTRRAPLNTIYF. The CDR3 DNA sequence: TGTGCCAGCACTCGCAGGGCCCCACTAAACACCATATATTTT.

The V and J genes are TRBV6-1 and TRBJ1-5, with 7 bases lining up with TRBD1. In germline, CDR1 is MNHNS, CDR2 SASEGT. The CDR3 consists of 13 residues. With 8 bases clipped from V and 6 bases from J, the junction kept 7 bases outside the gene matches. The chain's CDR3 is CASGNRGGQPQHF. CDR3 DNA: TGTGCCAGCGGCAACAGGGGAGGTCAGCCCCAGCATTTT.

J is TRBJ2-7 and V is TRBV25-1; D perhaps matches TRBD1 (6 bases). Germline V gene lookup returns CDR1 MGHDK and CDR2 SYGVNS. The CDR3 contains 16 residues. Between the trimmed V and J ends, which lost 4 bases and 5 bases, there was a span of 21 bases. CDR3 in amino acids: CASSARGSVGLNEQYF. As DNA, the CDR3 is TGTGCCAGCAGTGCTAGGGGGTCCGTAGGACTTAACGAGCAGTACTTC.

V and J are TRBV6-6 and TRBJ1-1; D may be TRBD1 (5 bases). V gave up 7 bases and J gave up 2 bases, with 17 bases separating them. Germline CDR1 and CDR2: MNHNY and SVGAGI (reference sequence). The length of the CDR3 is 15 residues. This chain's CDR3 is CASTEKVRANTEAFF. The CDR3 DNA reads as TGTGCCAGCACCGAGAAGGTCAGGGCCAACACTGAAGCTTTCTTT.

The CDR3 DNA reads as TGTGCCAGCCTACAAGAGACGCCTGCCTACGAGCAGTACTTC. Amino acids: CASLQETPAYEQYF. The genes are TRBV28 and TRBJ2-7; D is uncertain. This CDR3 contains 14 residues. V was cut by 8 bases and J by 2 bases, with 16 bases left in between. Germline V gene sequence: CDR1 MDHEN, CDR2 SYDVKM. The full variable domain, with the rest looked up from reference TRBV28 and TRBJ2-7, is DVKVTQSSRYLVKRTGEKVFLECVQDMDHENMFWYRQDPGLGLRLIYFSYDVKMKEKGDIPEGYSVSREKKERFSLILESASTNQTSMYLCASLQETPAYEQYFGPGTRLTVT.

This rearrangement joins TRBV7-6 to TRBJ2-1; 7 positions match TRBD1. The CDR3 extends over 15 amino acids. Germline V CDR1 and CDR2: SGHVS, FNYEAQ. The junction had 2 bases not matched to a gene; V was cut back by 1 base and J by 2 bases. The CDR3 loop reads CASSLGDSPYNEQFF. The DNA for the CDR3 is TGTGCCAGCAGCTTAGGGGACAGCCCCTACAATGAGCAGTTCTTC.

V usage is TRBV18 and J usage is TRBJ1-2, with D perhaps matching TRBD1 (5 bases). The germline V gene has CDR1 KGHSH and CDR2 LQKENI. The V end was cut by 8 bases, the J end by 4 bases, with 17 bases between. This CDR3 is 14 amino acids long. The CDR3 loop reads CASRPIAGRYGYTF. The CDR3, as DNA: TGTGCCAGCCGTCCTATCGCGGGGCGCTATGGCTACACCTTC.